This is a list of T cell receptor beta chains from one sample in a study of yellow fever vaccine responses in identical twins. In TCRdb, the RT-PCR reads were re-called with MiXCR into one record per CDR3 protein. The profile shows some 3,900 distinct CDR3 sequences, 73% of them singletons. The sample consisted of T cells from blood (PBMCs), unsorted or a sorted subset (not recorded which), taken before or after yellow fever vaccination (not recorded which). The receptor set was obtained from a woman under 30 who received the yellow fever vaccine. Both conserved end residues are part of each CDR3. The order of the fields is V gene, CDR3 protein.

TRBV2 CASSEGPTGESQPQHF
TRBV20-1 CSASSPSGNEKLFF
TRBV11-1 CASSLNHLSGGQETQYF
TRBV20-1 CSANSPQGVINEQYF
TRBV7-9 CASSGTGSIDEQFF
TRBV15 CATRLDILMEDGYTF
TRBV29-1 CSVLERDYNEQFF
TRBV2 CASTEGRNSYEQYF
TRBV4-1 CASSPLYSYEQYF
TRBV4-3 CASSQDISSYNEQFF
TRBV10-1 CASSECTNTGQVYGYTF
TRBV15 CATSSHRAYEQYF
TRBV30 CAWSAGAGTEAFF
TRBV6-5 CASSYSKLAEAFF
TRBV20-1 CSALHEDPAKNIQYF
TRBV2 CASSATRGPKNIQYF
TRBV6-4 CASSAPNTGELFF
TRBV10-3 CAIREDIGGGPQFF
TRBV27 CASRPSTNTGELFF
TRBV11-1 CASSSLGGLAGAYNEQFF
TRBV19 CATRNGAAEAFF
TRBV20-1 CSARTRLAGGNEQFF
TRBV15 CATSSGQGSGDTQYF
TRBV7-9 CASRYADGEAFF
TRBV5-1 CASSLDGSGLSYEQYF
TRBV7-1 CASSSTGSMSYNSPLHF
TRBV7-6 CASSLAGGPGELFF
TRBV6-4 CASSDSGHNEQFF
TRBV7-6 CASSLGLARTDTQYF
TRBV29-1 CSVTGYTGELFF
TRBV11-1 CASSPQGQPDVYF
TRBV4-1 CASSQDPIPNYGYTF
TRBV6-1 CASSPAGPSYEQYF
TRBV6-2/TRBV6-3 CASSYSDGGGAYEQYF
TRBV15 CATSPGQAYEQYF
TRBV20-1 CSARDLPRNTEAFF